Described below is a single TCR beta chain sequence and its context. What it binds is not known. This record comes from a study of PD-1 blockade in classical Hodgkin lymphoma. Whole-study findings and limits: Compared with healthy donors, newly diagnosed patients reportedly showed lower baseline TCR diversity. Differences between repertoires have undefined causes, possibly disease activity or prior therapy.

The CDR3 runs 16 residues. Trimming stripped 1 base from V and 4 bases from J, with 14 bases between. Per germline, CDR1 SGHDN and CDR2 FVKESK. The repertoire was sequenced with immunoSEQ multiplex PCR; TCRdb's copy has only in-frame clones and lacks some. The sample yields 18,000 or so clones, roughly four fifths seen once. Time point denoted: newly diagnosed, previously untreated cHL patient sample. Negative magnetic selection isolated CD4+ T cells from thawed PBMCs. Comparison relied on PBMCs that came from newly diagnosed, untreated classical Hodgkin lymphoma. The source material was CD4+ T cells from blood. This chain links TRBV14 with TRBJ1-3; unclear D gene. The origin of this receptor is a human donor with classical Hodgkin lymphoma. The CDR3 region has the DNA TGTGCCAGCAGCCAAGTCGGCACGGTGGCAGGAAACACCATATATTTT. Translation gives CASSQVGTVAGNTIYF.